The TCR beta chain under discussion was sequenced for a study of shared clonotypes between healthy human individuals. With 7 bases clipped from V and 4 bases from J, the junction kept 4 bases outside the gene matches. The CDR3 totals 13 residues. CDR1 and CDR2 from the germline V gene are MNHNS and SASEGT. Study-level results: Sampling included only blood; tissue repertoires likely differ.

Notes on this clone: Its antigen remains unidentified.

On sorted subsets, replicate PCRs used about 180 ng DNA, or approximately 33,000 T cell genomes. This table comes from immunoSEQ multiplex PCR, and its TCRdb copy is limited to in-frame clones, with some not included. This sample has 2 million to 2.5 million clones, with approximately 93% found just once. Material for sequencing was naive CD4+ T cells from PBMCs. Subset defined: CD45RA+ positively selected. The clonotype was recovered from a man between 18 and 29 years old in good health. Some clones in this sample may be carry-over from other donors' samples. The chain has TRBV6-1 and TRBJ2-7; 10 nucleotides align to TRBD2. CDR3: CASMASGGYEQYF. The CDR3, as DNA: TGTGCCAGCATGGCTAGCGGGGGTTACGAGCAGTACTTC.